The rows below give T cell receptor beta chains drawn from one sample of a study of regulatory T cells in long-lasting Graves disease. TCRdb redid the calling of the multiplex PCR reads with MiXCR, one entry per CDR3 protein. This sample yields hundreds of thousands of distinct CDR3 sequences, of which 16% are seen a single time; around 12% belongs to the top ten. Another study also made use of these data, one on T cells in Graves' hyperthyroidism and ophthalmopathy.

The starting material was peripheral blood mononuclear cells (PBMCs), obtained at new diagnosis, from a patient treated with antithyroid drugs. The receptors were gathered from a young man with Graves disease. Each CDR3 is given with its conserved first and last residue. A D gene is named only where the DNA matches it firmly.

J gene,V gene,D gene,CDR3 protein
TRBJ2-2,TRBV11-2,NA,CASSPRGVNTGELFF
TRBJ2-7,TRBV9,TRBD1,CASSVSGGLNEQYF
TRBJ2-7,TRBV20-1,TRBD2,CSARSGTSYEQYF
TRBJ1-3,TRBV20-1,NA,CSAMDRNSGNTIYF
TRBJ2-1,TRBV20-1,NA,CSARCQERNNEQFF
TRBJ2-1,TRBV5-6,NA,CASSPRFGAYNEQFF
TRBJ2-3,TRBV6-5,TRBD2,CASSYSMGGSTDTQYF
TRBJ1-1,TRBV11-1,NA,CASSLDSFGADTEAFF
TRBJ1-1,TRBV24-1,TRBD1,CATSDWDRATEAFF
TRBJ2-2,TRBV3-1,NA,CASSRGTTNTGELFF
TRBJ2-3,TRBV19,NA,CASTLTGGGDTQYF
TRBJ2-1,TRBV7-2,TRBD2,CASSLLAGGWNEQFF
TRBJ2-7,TRBV6-5,TRBD2,CASSYWHSGGGTSFISGSEQYF
TRBJ1-1,TRBV12-5,NA,CASGLVYREAFF
TRBJ2-7,TRBV19,NA,CASSITSSGEQYF
TRBJ2-2,TRBV7-8,TRBD2,CASSSLPGLYNTGELFF
TRBJ1-1,TRBV13,TRBD1,CASSGTGTGGSLGTEAFF
TRBJ2-7,TRBV7-9,TRBD1,CASSPRGLDGYEQYF
TRBJ2-1,TRBV7-8,NA,CASSLEGTSYPFF
TRBJ2-7,TRBV28,NA,CASSLRVWYEQYF
TRBJ2-7,TRBV19,NA,CASSWASGETYEQYF
TRBJ2-1,TRBV5-6,NA,CASSSRSALAAFEQFF